These T cell receptor beta chains were read from a single sample in a study of neurological immune-mediated disorders. A single record per CDR3 protein comes from TCRdb applying MiXCR to the 5' RACE reads. The sample carries tens of thousands of distinct CDR3 sequences, approximately 12% recorded once. The sequenced material came from PBMCs. These receptors were collected from a male donor with HTLV-1-associated myelopathy (HAM/TSP). CDR3s include the opening cysteine and the closing phenylalanine or tryptophan. D genes are given only for firm matches. Part of the rows lack a size; the others show once, few, many or a class for expanded clones.

clone_size: many
v_call: TRBV7-8
j_call: TRBJ1-2
d_call: NA
cdr3_nt: TGTGCCAGCAGCTTAGGGGGGACCCAGTATGGCTACACCTTC
cdr3_aa: CASSLGGTQYGYTF

clone_size: many
v_call: TRBV12-3/TRBV12-4
j_call: TRBJ1-1
d_call: NA
cdr3_nt: TGTGCCAGCAGTTTGAGGGGAGCGGACACTGAAGCTTTCTTT
cdr3_aa: CASSLRGADTEAFF

clone_size: many
v_call: TRBV6-6
j_call: TRBJ2-7
d_call: TRBD1
cdr3_nt: TGTGCCAGCTTAAACACAGGGGGGCACGAGCAGTACTTC
cdr3_aa: CASLNTGGHEQYF

clone_size: many
v_call: TRBV12-3/TRBV12-4
j_call: TRBJ1-5
d_call: NA
cdr3_nt: TGTGCCAGCAGGGACAATGGTGCAGGGGCAAGCAATCAGCCCCAGCATTTT
cdr3_aa: CASRDNGAGASNQPQHF

clone_size: many
v_call: TRBV20-1
j_call: TRBJ2-7
d_call: TRBD1
cdr3_nt: TGCAGTGGATTCGGAGGGACAGGGATCCACGAGCAGTACTTC
cdr3_aa: CSGFGGTGIHEQYF

clone_size: many
v_call: TRBV20-1
j_call: TRBJ1-1
d_call: TRBD1
cdr3_nt: TGCAGTGCTGGGACAGGGGGTGCCGTCAATGGAGCTTTCTTT
cdr3_aa: CSAGTGGAVNGAFF

clone_size: NA
v_call: TRBV9
j_call: TRBJ2-2
d_call: NA
cdr3_nt: TGTGCCAACAGCGTCCGGAACAGGGTGACCGGGGAGCTGTTTTTT
cdr3_aa: CANSVRNRVTGELFF

clone_size: many
v_call: TRBV14
j_call: TRBJ2-7
d_call: TRBD1
cdr3_nt: TGTGCCAGCAGCCCCACTGGACAGGGGCCGGCCTACGAGCAGTACTTC
cdr3_aa: CASSPTGQGPAYEQYF

clone_size: many
v_call: TRBV5-1
j_call: TRBJ1-5
d_call: NA
cdr3_nt: TGCGCCAGCAGCTTACAGGACAATCAGCCCCAGCATTTT
cdr3_aa: CASSLQDNQPQHF

clone_size: many
v_call: TRBV2
j_call: TRBJ2-7
d_call: NA
cdr3_nt: TGTGCCAGCAGTTCCCGGCCCTACGAGCAGTACTTC
cdr3_aa: CASSSRPYEQYF

clone_size: NA
v_call: TRBV7-9
j_call: TRBJ2-7
d_call: TRBD2
cdr3_nt: TGTGCCAGCAGCTCACCCTTTGCGGGGGGGCCGTATGAACAGTACTTC
cdr3_aa: CASSSPFAGGPYEQYF

clone_size: many
v_call: TRBV5-8
j_call: TRBJ2-7
d_call: NA
cdr3_nt: TGTGCCAGCAGCTTGGGGGCAGATCCGTGGGCCTACGAGCAGTACTTC
cdr3_aa: CASSLGADPWAYEQYF

clone_size: many
v_call: TRBV7-3
j_call: TRBJ2-7
d_call: NA
cdr3_nt: TGTGCCAGCAGCTTACAGGGGAGTGGGTACTACGAGCAGTACTTC
cdr3_aa: CASSLQGSGYYEQYF

clone_size: NA
v_call: TRBV10-3
j_call: TRBJ1-5
d_call: NA
cdr3_nt: TGTGTCATCAGTGACCAGGTGCCTCGGAGCAATCAGCCCCAGCATTTT
cdr3_aa: CVISDQVPRSNQPQHF

clone_size: many
v_call: TRBV20-1
j_call: TRBJ2-1
d_call: TRBD2
cdr3_nt: TGCAGTGCTAGAGGAGCGGGGGGCCGCTACAATGAGCAGTTCTTC
cdr3_aa: CSARGAGGRYNEQFF

clone_size: many
v_call: TRBV5-1
j_call: TRBJ1-6
d_call: NA
cdr3_nt: TGCGCCAGCAGCTTGGAAGGGGGATCGGCCCTCCACTTT
cdr3_aa: CASSLEGGSALHF

clone_size: many
v_call: TRBV6-1
j_call: TRBJ1-1
d_call: NA
cdr3_nt: TGTGCCAGCACCCCGCGGACAGCCTTGAACACTGAAGCTTTCTTT
cdr3_aa: CASTPRTALNTEAFF

clone_size: many
v_call: TRBV5-1
j_call: TRBJ2-5
d_call: NA
cdr3_nt: TGCGCCAGCAGCTCGGACGCCGCCCGTTCGATAGGATACTTC
cdr3_aa: CASSSDAARSIGYF

clone_size: many
v_call: TRBV7-2
j_call: TRBJ2-3
d_call: NA
cdr3_nt: TGTGCCAGCAGCTTCTTCCAGGGAGACACAGATACGCAGTATTTT
cdr3_aa: CASSFFQGDTDTQYF

clone_size: many
v_call: TRBV7-9
j_call: TRBJ2-7
d_call: NA
cdr3_nt: TGTGCCAGCAGCTCCCGGGACCGGAGCTCCTACGAGCAGTACTTC
cdr3_aa: CASSSRDRSSYEQYF

clone_size: many
v_call: TRBV15
j_call: TRBJ2-7
d_call: NA
cdr3_nt: TGTGCCACCACGGTACAGGGTGACGAGCAGTACTTC
cdr3_aa: CATTVQGDEQYF

clone_size: many
v_call: TRBV20-1
j_call: TRBJ2-7
d_call: NA
cdr3_nt: TGCAGTGCTAGTGAAGAGCGTTACGAGCAGTACTTC
cdr3_aa: CSASEERYEQYF

clone_size: many
v_call: TRBV4-2
j_call: TRBJ2-7
d_call: NA
cdr3_nt: TGTGCCAGCAGCCAAGCCGCGACCCAAACCTACGAGCAGTACTTC
cdr3_aa: CASSQAATQTYEQYF

clone_size: many
v_call: TRBV7-2
j_call: TRBJ2-7
d_call: TRBD1
cdr3_nt: TGTGCCAGCAGCTCCGGGACAGGGTTTTACGAGCAGTACTTC
cdr3_aa: CASSSGTGFYEQYF

clone_size: many
v_call: TRBV19
j_call: TRBJ2-5
d_call: NA
cdr3_nt: TGTGCCAGTAGTATAGCAGCTAGCGCCGAGACCCAGTACTTC
cdr3_aa: CASSIAASAETQYF

clone_size: many
v_call: TRBV18
j_call: TRBJ1-1
d_call: TRBD1
cdr3_nt: TGTGCCAGCTCACCTTTGGGACAGCCTATGAACACTGAAGCTTTCTTT
cdr3_aa: CASSPLGQPMNTEAFF

clone_size: many
v_call: TRBV7-2
j_call: TRBJ2-7
d_call: NA
cdr3_nt: TGTGCCAGCAGCTTAGTAGTAGGATCTCCAGGGACCTTCTACGAGCAGTACTTC
cdr3_aa: CASSLVVGSPGTFYEQYF

clone_size: many
v_call: TRBV5-5
j_call: TRBJ1-5
d_call: NA
cdr3_nt: TGTGCCAGCAGCTTGTTTTCCAGATATAGCAATCAGCCCCAGCATTTT
cdr3_aa: CASSLFSRYSNQPQHF

clone_size: many
v_call: TRBV5-1
j_call: TRBJ2-3
d_call: TRBD1
cdr3_nt: TGCGCCAGTACCCCGGGACAGGGGGGAGATACGCAGTATTTT
cdr3_aa: CASTPGQGGDTQYF

clone_size: many
v_call: TRBV6-5
j_call: TRBJ1-3
d_call: TRBD1
cdr3_nt: TGTGCCAGCGGGCTCAGGGGGGGAAACACCATATATTTT
cdr3_aa: CASGLRGGNTIYF

clone_size: many
v_call: TRBV9
j_call: TRBJ2-1
d_call: NA
cdr3_nt: TGTGCCAGCAGCGTAGGGGGCGCCTACAATGAGCAGTTCTTC
cdr3_aa: CASSVGGAYNEQFF

clone_size: many
v_call: TRBV14
j_call: TRBJ2-5
d_call: NA
cdr3_nt: TGTGCCAGCAGCCAAGGGGTCAAGATGCAAGAGACCCAGTACTTC
cdr3_aa: CASSQGVKMQETQYF

clone_size: many
v_call: TRBV20-1
j_call: TRBJ1-2
d_call: NA
cdr3_nt: TGCAGTGCCTCGGGTCAGGGGACTGGCTACACCTTC
cdr3_aa: CSASGQGTGYTF

clone_size: many
v_call: TRBV20-1
j_call: TRBJ2-1
d_call: TRBD1
cdr3_nt: TGCAGTGCTAATAATCCGGGACAGGGACGGAATGAGCAGTTCTTC
cdr3_aa: CSANNPGQGRNEQFF

clone_size: many
v_call: TRBV24-1
j_call: TRBJ2-1
d_call: NA
cdr3_nt: TGTGCCACCAGTGCCGGTGTTGGGTATGAGCAGTTCTTC
cdr3_aa: CATSAGVGYEQFF

clone_size: many
v_call: TRBV20-1
j_call: TRBJ1-6
d_call: NA
cdr3_nt: TGCAGTGCCCCCGTTGGGACAACCAATTCACCCCTCCACTTT
cdr3_aa: CSAPVGTTNSPLHF

clone_size: many
v_call: TRBV19
j_call: TRBJ1-5
d_call: NA
cdr3_nt: TGTGCCAGTACCATCCGGGGGCTGAGCAATCAGCCCCAGCATTTT
cdr3_aa: CASTIRGLSNQPQHF

clone_size: many
v_call: TRBV20-1
j_call: TRBJ2-3
d_call: TRBD2
cdr3_nt: TGCAGTCCCTTCGGGAGGACAGATACGCAGTATTTT
cdr3_aa: CSPFGRTDTQYF

clone_size: many
v_call: TRBV6-5
j_call: TRBJ1-2
d_call: TRBD1
cdr3_nt: TGTGCCAGCAGGAGGGACAGTACAGACTATGGCTACACCTTC
cdr3_aa: CASRRDSTDYGYTF

clone_size: many
v_call: TRBV27
j_call: TRBJ2-5
d_call: TRBD1
cdr3_nt: TGTGCCAGCAGTTTATATCCCGGGACAGCGGAGACCCAGTACTTC
cdr3_aa: CASSLYPGTAETQYF

clone_size: many
v_call: TRBV5-1
j_call: TRBJ2-1
d_call: NA
cdr3_nt: TGCGCCAGCAGCTTGGGTAGGGCCGCCAACCCCTACAATGAGCAGTTCTTC
cdr3_aa: CASSLGRAANPYNEQFF

clone_size: many
v_call: TRBV6-5
j_call: TRBJ1-5
d_call: NA
cdr3_nt: TGTGCCAGCAGTTCCGTCTGGGGGAGCAATCAGCCCCAGCATTTT
cdr3_aa: CASSSVWGSNQPQHF

clone_size: once
v_call: TRBV5-5
j_call: TRBJ2-3
d_call: NA
cdr3_nt: TGTGCCAGCAGCTTGAGGGCCCCGGGAGCGGGCCCAGATACGCAGCATTTC
cdr3_aa: CASSLRAPGAGPDTQHF

clone_size: NA
v_call: TRBV29-1
j_call: TRBJ1-1
d_call: NA
cdr3_nt: TGCAGCGTTGGAAAAACTGAAGCTTTCTTT
cdr3_aa: CSVGKTEAFF

clone_size: many
v_call: TRBV7-2
j_call: TRBJ1-1
d_call: NA
cdr3_nt: TGTGCCAGCAGCCTTTACGCAGGGAGCCGCAACACTGAAGCTTTCTTT
cdr3_aa: CASSLYAGSRNTEAFF

clone_size: NA
v_call: TRBV12-3/TRBV12-4
j_call: TRBJ2-3
d_call: NA
cdr3_nt: TGTGCCAGCAGTTTAATAGCCGGCACAGATACGCAGTATTTT
cdr3_aa: CASSLIAGTDTQYF

clone_size: many
v_call: TRBV24-1
j_call: TRBJ2-3
d_call: NA
cdr3_nt: TGTGCCACCAGTGAGCTCGGGGGCAGTTCCACAGATACGCAGTATTTT
cdr3_aa: CATSELGGSSTDTQYF

clone_size: many
v_call: TRBV20-1
j_call: TRBJ1-1
d_call: NA
cdr3_nt: TGCAGTGCCGTACAGGGTGACACTGAAGCTTTCTTT
cdr3_aa: CSAVQGDTEAFF

clone_size: many
v_call: TRBV7-8
j_call: TRBJ1-5
d_call: NA
cdr3_nt: TGTGCCAGCAGCTTAGCCGGAGCCCAGCCCCAGCATTTT
cdr3_aa: CASSLAGAQPQHF

clone_size: few
v_call: TRBV6-5
j_call: TRBJ2-1
d_call: TRBD1
cdr3_nt: TGTGCCAGCAGTCCCAGGGGGCGAAACTACAATGAGCAGTTCTTC
cdr3_aa: CASSPRGRNYNEQFF

clone_size: many
v_call: TRBV7-2
j_call: TRBJ2-1
d_call: TRBD1
cdr3_nt: TGTGCCAGCAGCGTAGACGGGACAGGGGTTAATGAGCAGTTCTTC
cdr3_aa: CASSVDGTGVNEQFF